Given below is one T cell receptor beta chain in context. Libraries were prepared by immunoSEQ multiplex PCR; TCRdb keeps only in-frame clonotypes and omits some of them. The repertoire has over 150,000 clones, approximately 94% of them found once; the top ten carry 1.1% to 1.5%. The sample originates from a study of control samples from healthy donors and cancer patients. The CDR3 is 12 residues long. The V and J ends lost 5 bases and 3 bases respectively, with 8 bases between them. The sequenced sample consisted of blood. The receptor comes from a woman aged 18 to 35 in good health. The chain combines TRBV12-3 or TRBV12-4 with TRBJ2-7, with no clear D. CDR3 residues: CASSPTYYEQYF. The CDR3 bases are TGTGCCAGCAGTCCTACATACTACGAGCAGTACTTC.